This note documents a single TCR beta chain sequence. This sample is part of a study of blood T cell repertoires in COVID-19. Study as a whole: In each case, the material was cDNA or gDNA derived from T cells, B-cell-depleted T cells, or PBMCs.

The method was immunoSEQ multiplex PCR; TCRdb's version includes in-frame clones alone and lacks a portion of them. The sample lists about 54,000 clones, 90% occurring once. Deletions cut 7 bases from V and 0 bases from J, with 9 bases between. The CDR3 runs to 13 residues. CDR1 ENHRY and CDR2 SYGVKD come from the germline V gene. The gene calls are TRBV10-3 and TRBJ1-1; D perhaps matches TRBD1 (6 bases). Material for sequencing was peripheral blood. This clonotype originated in a woman in her forties with active COVID-19. In nucleotides, the CDR3 is TGTGCCATCACCCGACAGGTGAACACTGAAGCTTTCTTT. Translated: CAITRQVNTEAFF.